The 10 T cell receptor beta chains presented below share a single source sample, sequenced in a study of cytomegalovirus exposure and HLA in healthy donors. Primers included in the PCR were 60 Vbeta and 13 Jbeta primers. The repertoire was sequenced with immunoSEQ multiplex PCR; TCRdb's copy has only in-frame clones and lacks some. The profile shows some 40,000 clones, approximately 70% of them singletons. Sequencing input: PBMCs. Receptor source: a man aged 40-49 years in good health and CMV-seronegative.

V usage is TRBV10-3 and J usage is TRBJ1-1, with TRBD1 identical over 9 bases. From germline, CDR1 is ENHRY and CDR2 SYGVKD. V was clipped by 7 bases and J by 3 bases; unmatched bases: 6. The CDR3 runs 14 residues. The CDR3 nucleotides read TGTGCCATCAAGGGACAGGGAACTGACACTGAAGCTTTCTTT. Its translation: CAIKGQGTDTEAFF.

This clone has only one observation. V is TRBV5-1 and J is TRBJ2-1; 7 bases are shared with TRBD2. The V gene end was trimmed by 6 bases and the J gene end by 6 bases; junction bases not matched to a gene: 12. The CDR3 runs to 15 residues. Germline CDR1 reads SGHRS; CDR2 reads YFSETQ. The chain's CDR3 is CASTRGEEFVNEQFF. The CDR3 nucleotides read TGCGCCAGCACCCGGGGGGAGGAATTCGTCAATGAGCAGTTCTTC.

The rearrangement joins TRBV6-4 to TRBJ2-2; the D gene is possibly TRBD2 (5 bases). The germline V and J ends were trimmed by 3 bases and 1 base, with 6 bases remaining between them. The CDR3 length is 14 residues. Germline CDR1 is MRHNA and CDR2 is SNTAGT. The CDR3 loop reads CASSEAGNTGELFF. Written as DNA, the CDR3 is TGTGCCAGCAGTGAGGCGGGGAACACCGGGGAGCTGTTTTTT.

This chain joins TRBV19 and TRBJ1-1, with 8 bases lining up with TRBD1. Losses at the gene ends were 4 bases for V and 7 bases for J; bases not matched to a gene: 5. The germline V gene has CDR1 LNHDA and CDR2 SQIVND (reference sequence). The CDR3 is 13 amino acids. The CDR3 sequence: CASSTLDRVEAFF. Written as DNA, the CDR3 is TGTGCCAGTAGTACCTTGGACAGGGTTGAAGCTTTCTTT.

V usage is TRBV7-8 and J usage is TRBJ1-2; 8 positions agree with TRBD1. V shed 3 bases, J shed 6 bases, and the junction held 6 bases outside the gene matches. The germline V gene encodes CDR1 SGHVS and CDR2 FQNEAQ. The CDR3 totals 14 residues. As DNA, the CDR3 is TGTGCCAGCAGCTTTGTCGGACAGGGCGATGGCTACACCTTC. It encodes CASSFVGQGDGYTF.

The genes are TRBV7-9 and TRBJ1-2; D is undetermined. The CDR3 is 13 residues long. Germline V gives CDR1 SEHNR, CDR2 FQNEAQ (reference sequence). With 5 bases removed from V and 3 bases from J, the gap between germline ends came to 10 bases. The CDR3 is CASSPMGDYGYTF. CDR3 DNA: TGTGCCAGCAGCCCTATGGGAGACTATGGCTACACCTTC.

The rearrangement joins TRBV7-8 to TRBJ1-5; possible D gene TRBD1, 6 bases. Germline V CDR1 and CDR2: SGHVS, FQNEAQ. V lost 5 bases, J lost 5 bases, and 19 bases lay in between. The CDR3 is made up of 16 amino acids. The DNA for the CDR3 is TGTGCCAGCAGCCCAAGTAGGTCACAGGGTTATCAGCCCCAGCATTTT. It yields the protein CASSPSRSQGYQPQHF.

The count of this clone is one. V gene TRBV7-2 combines with J gene TRBJ2-7; TRBD2 matches 9 bases. The CDR3 has 15 amino acids. V lost 3 bases to trimming and J lost 1 base; unmatched junction nucleotides: 4. Germline V CDR1 and CDR2: SGHTA, FQGNSA. The CDR3 loop is CASSFAGGLSYEQYF. The CDR3 DNA follows: TGTGCCAGCAGCTTTGCGGGGGGGCTTTCCTACGAGCAGTACTTC.

This clone was detected only a few times. The J gene is TRBJ2-7, the V gene TRBV4-2, with 8 bases fitting TRBD1. With 0 bases clipped from V and 6 bases from J, the junction kept 7 bases outside the gene matches. The CDR3 is made up of 15 amino acids. CDR1 LGHNA and CDR2 YNFKEQ come from the germline V gene. The CDR3 DNA reads TGTGCCAGCAGCCAAGAGACAGGGGTAGTGGGCGAGCAGTACTTC. It specifies CASSQETGVVGEQYF.

This chain connects TRBV19 to TRBJ1-1, with D tentatively TRBD1 (6 bases). This CDR3 contains 14 residues. Germline loops: CDR1 LNHDA, CDR2 SQIVND (reference sequence). Trimming cost V 5 bases and J 2 bases, with 12 bases left between them. The CDR3 region is CASSYRDINTEAFF. The DNA of the CDR3 is TGTGCCAGTAGTTACAGGGACATAAACACTGAAGCTTTCTTT.